Following are 5 T cell receptor beta chains from one sample sequenced in a study of graft-versus-host responses after intestinal transplantation. Investigators treated the graft tissue so that it released intraepithelial and lamina propria lymphocytes. Clones were sequenced by immunoSEQ multiplex PCR, and TCRdb holds only the in-frame ones, with some missing. Of approximately 37,000 clones listed, approximately 90% are singletons. The sample consisted of ileum tissue, taken 204 days after intestinal transplant. The receptors here all came from a human patient who received an intestinal transplant, so some T cells may come from the graft donor.

The gene calls are TRBV4-1 and TRBJ2-7; D is perhaps TRBD1 (6 bases). V lost 1 base to trimming and J lost 5 bases, with 21 bases between them. Germline CDR1 is MGHRA and CDR2 is YSYEKL. The CDR3 length is 17 residues. This CDR3 reads CASSQVNYRRGPNEQYF. The CDR3 coding sequence is TGCGCCAGCAGCCAAGTCAATTACCGCAGGGGCCCTAACGAGCAGTACTTC.

This sequence joins TRBV28 and TRBJ2-7; 8 nucleotides line up with TRBD2. Germline V gives CDR1 MDHEN, CDR2 SYDVKM. After removal of 4 bases from V and 2 bases from J, the junction contained 10 bases not matched to a gene. The length of the CDR3 is 16 residues. In nucleotides, the CDR3 is TGTGCCAGCAGTTCCTTCGGACTAGCCCCACCCTACGAGCAGTACTTC. Translation gives CASSSFGLAPPYEQYF.

The chain is built from TRBV27 and TRBJ1-2, with TRBD1 matching 10 bases. The V and J ends lost 0 bases and 4 bases, in that order; junction bases with no gene match: 2. Germline loops: CDR1 MNHEY, CDR2 SMNVEV (reference sequence). The CDR3 has 15 amino acids. The CDR3 spells CASSLSGTGAYGYTF. DNA of the CDR3: TGTGCCAGCAGTTTATCAGGGACAGGGGCCTATGGCTACACCTTC.

The chain is built from TRBV15 and TRBJ2-7; D is tentatively TRBD1 or TRBD2 (5 bases each). The V end was cut by 0 bases, the J end by 6 bases, with 12 bases between. Germline V lookup: CDR1 LNHNV, CDR2 YYDKDF (reference sequence). The CDR3 spans 14 residues. CDR3 coding DNA: TGTGCCACCAGCAGAGACGGGTGGGGGAGCGAGCAGTACTTC. This sequence encodes CATSRDGWGSEQYF.

The J gene is TRBJ2-7, the V gene TRBV27, with TRBD2 as a possible D gene (6 bases). Per germline, CDR1 MNHEY and CDR2 SMNVEV (reference sequence). The CDR3 is 13 amino acids. Trimming removed 0 bases at V and 3 bases at J, with 6 bases between. For the CDR3, the DNA is TGTGCCAGCAGTTTATCGGGGGGCTACGAGCAGTACTTC. Protein sequence: CASSLSGGYEQYF.